Listed below are T cell receptor beta chains from one sample, sequenced in a study of blood T cells in healthy people across ages. TCRdb re-called the 5' RACE reads through MiXCR, storing one row per CDR3 protein. Here the sample spans just under 750,000 distinct CDR3 sequences, about a fifth being singletons. What was sequenced was blood. The origin of the receptors is a man aged 65 to 79 in good health. The CDR3 runs from the conserved cysteine through the conserved F or W. Fields, in order: clone size, V gene, D gene, J gene, CDR3 protein, CDR3 DNA. The D gene is left open where the match is weak. Size is omitted from some rows. Given values are once, few, many or a class for expanded clones.

.	TRBV20-1	.	TRBJ2-1	CSASGRGTYNEQFF	TGCAGTGCTAGCGGGAGAGGTACCTACAATGAGCAGTTCTTC
.	TRBV2	.	TRBJ1-2	CASSEARWGSYTF	TGTGCCAGCAGTGAAGCGCGGTGGGGGAGCTACACCTTC
.	TRBV9	.	TRBJ1-5	CASSIAPERGQPQHF	TGTGCCAGCAGCATAGCCCCGGAGAGGGGTCAGCCCCAGCATTTT
few	TRBV20-1	TRBD1	TRBJ1-5	CSATRGQGWAQPQHF	TGCAGTGCCACGCGGGGACAGGGGTGGGCTCAGCCCCAGCATTTT
many	TRBV12-3/TRBV12-4	.	TRBJ1-2	CASSSSGRVIGGGYTF	TGTGCCAGCAGTTCTTCTGGTAGGGTAATAGGAGGCGGCTACACCTTC
few	TRBV9	TRBD2	TRBJ2-3	CASSVSGTSGTDTQYF	TGTGCCAGCAGCGTGTCCGGGACTAGCGGGACAGATACGCAGTATTTT
few	TRBV29-1	.	TRBJ2-7	CSVNLLGYEQYF	TGCAGCGTTAATCTTTTGGGGTACGAGCAGTACTTC
.	TRBV4-2	TRBD2	TRBJ2-7	CASSQDSGGSSYEQYF	TGTGCCAGCAGCCAAGATAGTGGCGGGAGCTCCTACGAGCAGTACTTC
few	TRBV20-1	.	TRBJ1-4	CSAPTQSVGLFF	TGCAGTGCCCCAACTCAGTCGGTTGGACTGTTTTTT
few	TRBV20-1	TRBD1	TRBJ1-4	CSARSGTGDEKLFF	TGCAGTGCTAGATCCGGGACAGGGGATGAAAAACTGTTTTTT